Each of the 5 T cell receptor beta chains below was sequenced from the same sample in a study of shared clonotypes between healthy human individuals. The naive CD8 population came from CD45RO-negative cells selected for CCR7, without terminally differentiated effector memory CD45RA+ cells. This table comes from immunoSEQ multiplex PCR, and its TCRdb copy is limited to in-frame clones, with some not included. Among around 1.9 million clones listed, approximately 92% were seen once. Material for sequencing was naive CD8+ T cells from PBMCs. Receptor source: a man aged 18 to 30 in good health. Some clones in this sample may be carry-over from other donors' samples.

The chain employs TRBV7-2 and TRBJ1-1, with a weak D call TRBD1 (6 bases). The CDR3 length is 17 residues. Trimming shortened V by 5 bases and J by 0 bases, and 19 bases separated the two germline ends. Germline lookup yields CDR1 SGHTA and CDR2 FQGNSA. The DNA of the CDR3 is TGTGCCAGCAGCCATCCCTCCCCCGGGACAATGAACACTGAAGCTTTCTTT. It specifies CASSHPSPGTMNTEAFF.

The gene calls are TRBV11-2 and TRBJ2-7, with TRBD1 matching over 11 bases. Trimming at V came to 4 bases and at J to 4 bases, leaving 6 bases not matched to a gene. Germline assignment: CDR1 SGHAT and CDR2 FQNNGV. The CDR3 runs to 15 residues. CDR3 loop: CASSSRTGGTYEQYF. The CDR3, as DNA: TGTGCCAGCAGCTCACGGACAGGGGGCACTTACGAGCAGTACTTC. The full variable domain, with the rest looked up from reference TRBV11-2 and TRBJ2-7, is EAGVAQSPRYKIIEKRQSVAFWCNPISGHATLYWYQQILGQGPKLLIQFQNNGVVDDSQLPKDRFSAERLKGVDSTLKIQPAKLEDSAVYLCASSSRTGGTYEQYFGPGTRLTVT.

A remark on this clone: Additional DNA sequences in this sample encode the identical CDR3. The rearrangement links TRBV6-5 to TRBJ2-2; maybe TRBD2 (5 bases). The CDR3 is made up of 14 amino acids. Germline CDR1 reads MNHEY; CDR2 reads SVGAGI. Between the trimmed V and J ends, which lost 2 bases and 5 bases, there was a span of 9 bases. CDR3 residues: CASSYGGGTGELFF. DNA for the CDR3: TGTGCCAGCAGTTACGGTGGCGGGACCGGGGAGCTGTTTTTT.

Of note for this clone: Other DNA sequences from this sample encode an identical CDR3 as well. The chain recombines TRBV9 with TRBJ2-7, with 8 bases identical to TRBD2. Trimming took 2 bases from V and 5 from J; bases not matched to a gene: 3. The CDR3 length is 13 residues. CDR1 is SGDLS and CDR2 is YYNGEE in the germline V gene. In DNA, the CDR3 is TGTGCCAGCAGCGTCGGACTAGCCCACGAGCAGTACTTC. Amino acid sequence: CASSVGLAHEQYF.

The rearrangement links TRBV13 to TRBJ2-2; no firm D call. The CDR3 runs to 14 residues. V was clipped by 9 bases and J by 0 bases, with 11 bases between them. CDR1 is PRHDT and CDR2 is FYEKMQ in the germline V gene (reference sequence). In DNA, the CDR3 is TGTGCCAGTCAGGAGTTCGCGAACACCGGGGAGCTGTTTTTT. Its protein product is CASQEFANTGELFF.